These 27 T cell receptor beta chains originate from one sample sequenced in a study of technical replicates of blood from a few donors. This table comes from immunoSEQ multiplex PCR, and its TCRdb copy is limited to in-frame clones, with some not included. The data show 85,000 to 100,000 clones, under 97% seen once. Sequencing input: T cells isolated from PBMCs. The source of these receptors is a human donor in good health.

V is TRBV4-1 and J is TRBJ2-1, with D possibly TRBD2 on 5 matching bases. The CDR3 has 17 residues. V lost 4 bases, J lost 6 bases, and 22 bases lay in between. CDR1 and CDR2 from the germline V gene are MGHRA and YSYEKL. The chain's CDR3 is CASSLHPLRVPGNEQFF. CDR3 sequence (DNA): TGCGCCAGCAGCCTTCACCCACTGAGGGTACCTGGCAATGAGCAGTTCTTC.

This clone was detected only a few times. The V and J genes are TRBV19 and TRBJ1-5; D perhaps matches TRBD1 (6 bases). Deletions cut 3 bases from V and 6 bases from J, with 15 bases between. Germline V gives CDR1 LNHDA, CDR2 SQIVND (reference sequence). The CDR3 is 15 amino acids. The CDR3 spells CASSIAGEYGQPQHF. The CDR3 DNA sequence: TGTGCCAGTAGTATCGCAGGGGAGTATGGTCAGCCCCAGCATTTT.

V and J are TRBV2 and TRBJ2-6, with D perhaps matching TRBD1 (6 bases). The CDR3 loop spans 15 amino acids. The V and J ends lost 6 bases and 2 bases respectively, with 11 bases between them. Germline CDR1 and CDR2: SNHLY and FYNNEI. DNA of the CDR3: TGTGCCAGCAGACACAGGGTAACTGGGGCCAACGTCCTGACTTTC. Protein: CASRHRVTGANVLTF.

DNA of the CDR3: TGCGCCAGCAGCCAAAGGGGCCTGACTGGAAACACCATATATTTT. Amino acid sequence: CASSQRGLTGNTIYF. The chain joins TRBV4-1 to TRBJ1-3; D may be TRBD1 (5 bases). This CDR3 region has 15 residues. V was cut by 2 bases and J by 2 bases, with 10 bases left in between. CDR1 and CDR2 (germline): MGHRA, YSYEKL.

This clone was seen just once. The chain recombines TRBV19 with TRBJ2-1; 11 nucleotides align to TRBD1. The germline gives CDR1 LNHDA, CDR2 SQIVND (reference sequence). The CDR3 runs 14 residues. J was trimmed by 7 bases and V by 4 bases; bases with no gene match: 3. In nucleotides, the CDR3 is TGTGCCAGTAGTAACCGGGACAGGGGGAATGAGCAGTTCTTC. Protein sequence: CASSNRDRGNEQFF.

This chain uses TRBV30 with TRBJ1-1; D is unresolved. The length of the CDR3 is 13 residues. Germline loops: CDR1 GTSNPN, CDR2 SVGIG (reference sequence). V was trimmed by 5 bases and J by 7 bases, leaving 17 bases between them. In DNA, the CDR3 is TGTGCCTGGTATAGGGAGCCCGGTGGTGAAGCTTTCTTT. This sequence encodes CAWYREPGGEAFF.

The rearrangement uses TRBV19 and TRBJ2-1; 11 nucleotides agree with TRBD2. Losses at the gene ends were 5 bases for V and 15 bases for J; bases not matched to a gene: 9. This CDR3 comprises 13 residues. The germline CDR1 and CDR2 sequences are LNHDA and SQIVND (reference sequence). The CDR3 region has the DNA TGTGCCAGTAGTCCTTCTACTAGCGGGGGCCGGTTCTTC. The encoded protein is CASSPSTSGGRFF.

CDR3 DNA sequence: TGTGCCAGCAGCGTAGGGTCTACGAACACTGAAGCTTTCTTT. This encodes CASSVGSTNTEAFF. The chain employs TRBV9 and TRBJ1-1; unclear D gene. Germline CDR1 reads SGDLS; CDR2 reads YYNGEE. Deletions cut 0 bases from V and 1 base from J, with 7 bases between. The CDR3 covers 14 residues.

V usage is TRBV11-3 and J usage is TRBJ2-5; no clear D. V was pared by 5 bases and J by 2 bases, with 12 bases between. Per germline, CDR1 SGHNT and CDR2 YENEEA. The CDR3 is made up of 14 amino acids. Here the CDR3 DNA reads TGTGCCAGCAGCCCACGCAGGCCACAAGAGACCCAGTACTTC. This gives the protein CASSPRRPQETQYF. The full variable domain, in which reference TRBV11-3 and TRBJ2-5 provide the parts outside the CDR3, is EAGVVQSPRYKIIEKKQPVAFWCNPISGHNTLYWYLQNLGQGPELLIRYENEEAVDDSQLPKDRFSAERLKGVDSTLKIQPAELGDSAVYLCASSPRRPQETQYFGPGTRLLVL.

The chain combines TRBV5-4 with TRBJ2-1, with 7 bases fitting TRBD2. There are 15 residues in the CDR3. Trimming took 0 bases from V and 6 from J; bases not matched to a gene: 6. Germline V gene data show CDR1 as SGHNT and CDR2 as YYREEE (reference sequence). The CDR3 protein is CASSLGLAGGNEQFF. The DNA of the CDR3 is TGTGCCAGCAGCTTGGGACTAGCAGGTGGCAATGAGCAGTTCTTC.

The J gene is TRBJ1-2, the V gene TRBV7-6; D might be TRBD1 (6 bases). The CDR3 covers 15 residues. V lost 0 bases to trimming and J lost 6 bases, with 14 bases between them. Per the germline V gene, CDR1 is SGHVS and CDR2 is FNYEAQ. The CDR3 nucleotides are TGTGCCAGCAGCTTAGCAGGGTCAGGGGTGAATGGCTACACCTTC. Its translation is CASSLAGSGVNGYTF. The whole variable domain, filled in from reference TRBV7-6 and TRBJ1-2, reads GAGVSQSPRYKVTKRGQDVALRCDPISGHVSLYWYRQALGQGPEFLTYFNYEAQQDKSGLPNDRFSAERPEGSISTLTIQRTEQRDSAMYRCASSLAGSGVNGYTFGSGTRLTVV.

The chain links TRBV5-1 to TRBJ2-3; perhaps TRBD2 as D (6 bases). Germline V CDR1 and CDR2: SGHRS, YFSETQ. This CDR3 is 17 amino acids long. Trimming removed 1 base at V and 4 bases at J, with 19 bases between. The CDR3: CASSLPSGSFGADTQYF. CDR3 DNA: TGCGCCAGCAGCTTGCCCAGCGGGTCGTTCGGAGCAGATACGCAGTATTTT.

This rearrangement joins TRBV4-1 to TRBJ1-1; TRBD1 might be the D (6 bases). Trimming removed 2 bases at V and 0 bases at J, with 7 bases between. The germline V gene has CDR1 MGHRA and CDR2 YSYEKL. The CDR3 runs to 14 residues. The CDR3 protein is CASSQTGLNTEAFF. CDR3 sequence (DNA): TGCGCCAGCAGCCAAACAGGGTTGAACACTGAAGCTTTCTTT.

This clone appeared a single time. The chain has TRBV19 and TRBJ1-2; D is uncertain. Germline CDR1 LNHDA, CDR2 SQIVND (reference sequence). The CDR3 length is 15 residues. The V and J ends lost 6 bases and 0 bases respectively, with 14 bases between them. Here the CDR3 reads CASRSKTGANYGYTF. As DNA, the CDR3 is TGTGCCAGTAGATCCAAGACTGGCGCTAACTATGGCTACACCTTC. Based on the CDR3 plus reference TRBV19 and TRBJ1-2, the full variable domain is DGGITQSPKYLFRKEGQNVTLSCEQNLNHDAMYWYRQDPGQGLRLIYYSQIVNDFQKGDIAEGYSVSREKKESFPLTVTSAQKNPTAFYLCASRSKTGANYGYTFGSGTRLTVV.

This clone came up once. As DNA, the CDR3 is TGCGCCAGCAGCATCCGTCCTATTTCAGGGGAAGGGCTGTTTAGCTCCTACGAGCAGTACTTC. Amino acids: CASSIRPISGEGLFSSYEQYF. The J gene is TRBJ2-7, the V gene TRBV5-1, with D perhaps matching TRBD1 (6 bases). The ends were cut back, 4 bases at V and 0 bases at J, with 32 bases in the middle. This CDR3 comprises 21 residues. In germline, CDR1 is SGHRS, CDR2 YFSETQ.

This chain joins TRBV5-1 and TRBJ1-4; no reliable D call. V lost 4 bases to trimming and J lost 0 bases, with 7 bases between them. This CDR3 has 14 amino acids. The germline V gene has CDR1 SGHRS and CDR2 YFSETQ. The CDR3 spells CASSPAATNEKLFF. The DNA for the CDR3 is TGCGCCAGCAGCCCGGCGGCAACTAATGAAAAACTGTTTTTT.

V is TRBV19 and J is TRBJ1-3, with unresolved D. This CDR3 spans 14 amino acids. Trimming cost V 4 bases and J 0 bases, with 7 bases left between them. Germline V gene data show CDR1 as LNHDA and CDR2 as SQIVND (reference sequence). This chain's CDR3 is CASSTVYSGNTIYF. The CDR3 nucleotides are TGTGCCAGTAGTACCGTCTACTCTGGAAACACCATATATTTT. The full variable domain, rest sourced from reference TRBV19 and TRBJ1-3, is DGGITQSPKYLFRKEGQNVTLSCEQNLNHDAMYWYRQDPGQGLRLIYYSQIVNDFQKGDIAEGYSVSREKKESFPLTVTSAQKNPTAFYLCASSTVYSGNTIYFGEGSWLTVV.

The chain couples TRBV29-1 to TRBJ2-3, with 7 bases fitting TRBD2. Germline CDR1 SQVTM, CDR2 ANQGSEA. The V segment lost 7 bases and the J segment 5 bases; nucleotides outside the gene matches: 3. This CDR3 is 11 amino acids long. CDR3 nucleotide sequence: TGCAGCGCCGGGGAGGGAGATACGCAGTATTTT. Protein: CSAGEGDTQYF.

The chain employs TRBV28 and TRBJ2-7; TRBD1 aligns across 8 bases. Germline lookup yields CDR1 MDHEN and CDR2 SYDVKM. V was pared by 8 bases and J by 3 bases, with 3 bases of the junction left unmatched. This CDR3 contains 12 residues. CDR3 in amino acids: CASRQGNYEQYF. CDR3 bases: TGTGCCAGCCGACAGGGGAACTACGAGCAGTACTTC.

The V and J genes are TRBV6-5 and TRBJ2-7, with D tentatively TRBD1 (6 bases). V lost 4 bases and J lost 3, with 13 bases in between. This CDR3 has 14 residues. Germline V gene data show CDR1 as MNHEY and CDR2 as SVGAGI. CDR3 in amino acids: CASSLGSQGYEQYF. CDR3 nucleotide sequence: TGTGCCAGCAGTTTGGGTTCACAGGGCTACGAGCAGTACTTC.

The V and J genes are TRBV27 and TRBJ2-3, with unresolved D. CDR3 size: 12 residues. The ends were cut back, 8 bases at V and 4 bases at J, with 10 bases in the middle. Germline CDR1 is MNHEY and CDR2 is SMNVEV (reference sequence). CDR3 in DNA: TGTGCCAGCGGCTTTATTCCAGATACGCAGTATTTT. This codes for CASGFIPDTQYF.

This chain links TRBV5-1 with TRBJ1-5; no clear D. The CDR3 runs to 15 residues. Germline values: CDR1 SGHRS, CDR2 YFSETQ. The V end was cut by 1 base, the J end by 0 bases, with 8 bases between. CDR3: CASSLSPVSNQPQHF. CDR3 coding DNA: TGCGCCAGCAGCTTGTCTCCAGTTAGCAATCAGCCCCAGCATTTT.

This clone has only one observation. The chain links TRBV27 to TRBJ2-5, with D unclear. Germline V gene lookup returns CDR1 MNHEY and CDR2 SMNVEV (reference sequence). The CDR3 covers 17 residues. V was shortened by 5 bases and J by 2 bases, with 21 bases between the two germline ends. The CDR3 region is CASSPLSYSLSQETQYF. The CDR3 DNA is TGTGCCAGCAGTCCTCTCTCCTACTCCCTGAGTCAAGAGACCCAGTACTTC.

Only one count was recorded for this clone. The gene calls are TRBV4-1 and TRBJ2-5; D is ambiguous. Germline CDR1 is MGHRA and CDR2 is YSYEKL. This CDR3 is 12 amino acids long. Between the trimmed V and J ends, which lost 3 bases and 2 bases, there was a span of 4 bases. The CDR3 DNA is TGCGCCAGCAGCCAGACTCAAGAGACCCAGTACTTC. Encoded protein: CASSQTQETQYF.

The gene calls are TRBV2 and TRBJ1-2, with TRBD1 identical over 7 bases. The CDR3 length is 12 residues. Germline CDR1 reads SNHLY; CDR2 reads FYNNEI. Germline trimming cut 6 bases from V and 7 bases from J; bases unmatched to any gene: 5. The CDR3 protein is CASSGGQFGYTF. The CDR3 DNA follows: TGTGCCAGCAGCGGGGGACAGTTTGGCTACACCTTC.

The chain combines TRBV4-1 with TRBJ1-4, with 8 bases that match TRBD1. This CDR3 has 13 amino acids. The junction had 4 bases not matched to a gene; V was cut back by 8 bases and J by 5 bases. In germline, CDR1 is MGHRA, CDR2 YSYEKL. CDR3 sequence reads: CASGWTGNEKLFF. CDR3 nucleotides: TGCGCCAGCGGGTGGACAGGGAATGAAAAACTGTTTTTT.

Only one count was recorded for this clone. V usage is TRBV9 and J usage is TRBJ1-5; D uncertain. Trimming shortened V by 1 base and J by 3 bases, and 5 bases separated the two germline ends. The CDR3 consists of 13 residues. Germline loops: CDR1 SGDLS, CDR2 YYNGEE. The CDR3 loop is CASSVQDNQPQHF. Here the CDR3 DNA reads TGTGCCAGCAGCGTACAGGACAATCAGCCCCAGCATTTT.